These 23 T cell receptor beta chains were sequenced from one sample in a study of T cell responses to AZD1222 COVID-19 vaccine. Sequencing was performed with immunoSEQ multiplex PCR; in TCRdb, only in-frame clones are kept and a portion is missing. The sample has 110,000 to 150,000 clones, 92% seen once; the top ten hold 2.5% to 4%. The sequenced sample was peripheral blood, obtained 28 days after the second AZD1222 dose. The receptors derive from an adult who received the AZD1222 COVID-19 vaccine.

In DNA form, the CDR3 reads TGTGCCAGCAAGGGACAGGGGGCGAATCAGCCCCAGCATTTT. This codes for CASKGQGANQPQHF. The rearrangement uses TRBV27 and TRBJ1-5, with 12 bases aligning to TRBD1. The V gene's germline CDR1 is MNHEY and CDR2 SMNVEV (reference sequence). The CDR3 consists of 14 residues. With 7 bases clipped from V and 4 bases from J, the junction kept 2 bases outside the gene matches.

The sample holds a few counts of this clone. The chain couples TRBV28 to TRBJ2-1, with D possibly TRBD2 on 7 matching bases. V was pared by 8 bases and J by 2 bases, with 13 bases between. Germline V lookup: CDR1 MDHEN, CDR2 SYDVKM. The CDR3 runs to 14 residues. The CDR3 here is CASYEGGPYNEQFF. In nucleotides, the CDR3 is TGTGCCAGCTACGAGGGGGGGCCCTACAATGAGCAGTTCTTC. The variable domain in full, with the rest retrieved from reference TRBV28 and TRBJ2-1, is DVKVTQSSRYLVKRTGEKVFLECVQDMDHENMFWYRQDPGLGLRLIYFSYDVKMKEKGDIPEGYSVSREKKERFSLILESASTNQTSMYLCASYEGGPYNEQFFGPGTRLTVL.

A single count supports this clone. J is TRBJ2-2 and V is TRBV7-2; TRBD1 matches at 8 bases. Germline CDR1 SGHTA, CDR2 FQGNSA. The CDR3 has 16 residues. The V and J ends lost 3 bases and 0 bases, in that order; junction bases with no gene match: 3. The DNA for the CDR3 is TGTGCCAGCAGCTTTGGACAGGGTACGAACACCGGGGAGCTGTTTTTT. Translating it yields CASSFGQGTNTGELFF.

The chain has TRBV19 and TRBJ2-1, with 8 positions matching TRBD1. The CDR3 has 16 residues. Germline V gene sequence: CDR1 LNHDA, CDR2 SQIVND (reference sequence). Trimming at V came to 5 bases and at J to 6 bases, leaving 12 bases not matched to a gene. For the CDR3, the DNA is TGTGCCAGTAGTTTCCGCATAAGGACAGGGACCAATGAGCAGTTCTTC. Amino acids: CASSFRIRTGTNEQFF.

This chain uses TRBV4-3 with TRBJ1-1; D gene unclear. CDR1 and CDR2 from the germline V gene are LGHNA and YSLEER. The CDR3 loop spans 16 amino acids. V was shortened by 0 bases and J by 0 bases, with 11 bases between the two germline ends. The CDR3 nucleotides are TGCGCCAGCAGCCAAGATCAAGCAGGCCTGAACACTGAAGCTTTCTTT. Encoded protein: CASSQDQAGLNTEAFF.

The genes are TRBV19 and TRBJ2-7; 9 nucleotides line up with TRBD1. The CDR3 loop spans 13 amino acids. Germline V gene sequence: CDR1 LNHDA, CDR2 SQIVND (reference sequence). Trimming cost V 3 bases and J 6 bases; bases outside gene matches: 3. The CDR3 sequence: CASSITGGVEQYF. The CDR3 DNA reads TGTGCCAGTAGTATTACAGGGGGCGTCGAGCAGTACTTC.

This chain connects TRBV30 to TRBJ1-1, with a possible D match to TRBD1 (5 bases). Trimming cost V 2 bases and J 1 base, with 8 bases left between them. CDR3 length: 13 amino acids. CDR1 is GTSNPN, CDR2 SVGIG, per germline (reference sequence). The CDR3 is CAWSRGKNTEAFF. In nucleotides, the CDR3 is TGTGCCTGGAGTCGGGGGAAGAACACTGAAGCTTTCTTT.

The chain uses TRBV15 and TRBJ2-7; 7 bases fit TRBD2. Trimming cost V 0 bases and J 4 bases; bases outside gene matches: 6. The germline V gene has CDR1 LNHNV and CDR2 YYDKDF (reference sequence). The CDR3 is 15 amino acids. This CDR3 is CATSRDVAGIYEQYF. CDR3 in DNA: TGTGCCACCAGCAGAGATGTAGCGGGTATATACGAGCAGTACTTC.

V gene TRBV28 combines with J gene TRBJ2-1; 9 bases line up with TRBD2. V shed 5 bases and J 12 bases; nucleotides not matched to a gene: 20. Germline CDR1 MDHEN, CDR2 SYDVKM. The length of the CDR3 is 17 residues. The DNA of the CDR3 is TGTGCCAGCAGTAACGGCATCTGGGGTAGCGGGAGATCGGGGCAGTTCTTC. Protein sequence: CASSNGIWGSGRSGQFF.

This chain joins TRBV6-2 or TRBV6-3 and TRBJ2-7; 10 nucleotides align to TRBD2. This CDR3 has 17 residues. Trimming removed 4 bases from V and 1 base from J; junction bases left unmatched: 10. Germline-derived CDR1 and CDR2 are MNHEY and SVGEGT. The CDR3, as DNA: TGTGCCAGCAGTTCTCGGCTAGCGGGAGAGTTTTCCTACGAGCAGTACTTC. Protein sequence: CASSSRLAGEFSYEQYF.

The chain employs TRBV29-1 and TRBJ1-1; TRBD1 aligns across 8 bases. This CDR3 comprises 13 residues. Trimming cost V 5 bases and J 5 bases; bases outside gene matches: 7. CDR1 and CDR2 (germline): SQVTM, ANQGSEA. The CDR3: CSVSQGARTEAFF. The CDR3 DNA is TGCAGCGTTTCTCAGGGGGCGAGGACTGAAGCTTTCTTT.

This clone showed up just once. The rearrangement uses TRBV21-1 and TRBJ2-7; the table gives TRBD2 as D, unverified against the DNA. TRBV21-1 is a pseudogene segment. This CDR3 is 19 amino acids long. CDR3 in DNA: TGTGCCAGCAGCAGGCAAAGAACCGGGACTAGCGGGAGGCTATGGGAGCAGTACTTC. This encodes CASSRQRTGTSGRLWEQYF.

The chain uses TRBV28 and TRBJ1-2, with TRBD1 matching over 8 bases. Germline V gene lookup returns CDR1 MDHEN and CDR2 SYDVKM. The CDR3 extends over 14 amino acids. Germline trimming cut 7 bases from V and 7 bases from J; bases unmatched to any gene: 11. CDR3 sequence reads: CASTPPGQGFGYTF. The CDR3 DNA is TGTGCCAGCACCCCCCCAGGACAGGGATTTGGCTACACCTTC.

CDR3 sequence reads: CATSDWQGGAYNEQFF. In DNA, the CDR3 is TGTGCCACCAGTGATTGGCAGGGAGGGGCTTATAATGAGCAGTTCTTC. The chain combines TRBV24-1 with TRBJ2-1; 7 bases map to TRBD2. The CDR3 extends over 16 amino acids. The V gene end was trimmed by 2 bases and the J gene end by 7 bases; junction bases not matched to a gene: 10. Germline CDR1 reads KGHDR; CDR2 reads SFDVKD.

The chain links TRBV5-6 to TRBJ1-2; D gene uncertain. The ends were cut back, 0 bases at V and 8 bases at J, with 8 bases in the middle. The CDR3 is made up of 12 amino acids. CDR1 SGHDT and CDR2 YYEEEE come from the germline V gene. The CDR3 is CASSLDKRGYTF. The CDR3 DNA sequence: TGTGCCAGCAGCTTGGACAAACGCGGCTACACCTTC.

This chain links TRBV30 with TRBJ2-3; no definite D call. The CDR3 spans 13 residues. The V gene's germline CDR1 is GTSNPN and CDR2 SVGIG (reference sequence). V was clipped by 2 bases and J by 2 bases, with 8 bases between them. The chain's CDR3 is CAWSLTPTDTQYF. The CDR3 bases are TGTGCCTGGAGTCTCACCCCCACAGATACGCAGTATTTT.

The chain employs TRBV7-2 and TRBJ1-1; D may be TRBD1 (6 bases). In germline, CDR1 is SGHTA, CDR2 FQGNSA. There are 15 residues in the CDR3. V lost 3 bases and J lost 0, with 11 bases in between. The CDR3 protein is CASSFSQGMNTEAFF. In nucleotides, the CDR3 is TGTGCCAGCAGCTTCTCTCAGGGGATGAACACTGAAGCTTTCTTT. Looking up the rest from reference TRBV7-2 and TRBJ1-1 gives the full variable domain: GAGVSQSPSNKVTEKGKDVELRCDPISGHTALYWYRQSLGQGLEFLIYFQGNSAPDKSGLPSDRFSAERTGGSVSTLTIQRTQQEDSAVYLCASSFSQGMNTEAFFGQGTRLTVV.

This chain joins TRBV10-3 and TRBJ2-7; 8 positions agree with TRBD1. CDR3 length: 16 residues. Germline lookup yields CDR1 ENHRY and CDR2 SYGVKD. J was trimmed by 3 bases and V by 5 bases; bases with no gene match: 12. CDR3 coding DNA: TGTGCCATCAGTAGGAATACCGGGACAGGATTCTACGAGCAGTACTTC. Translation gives CAISRNTGTGFYEQYF.

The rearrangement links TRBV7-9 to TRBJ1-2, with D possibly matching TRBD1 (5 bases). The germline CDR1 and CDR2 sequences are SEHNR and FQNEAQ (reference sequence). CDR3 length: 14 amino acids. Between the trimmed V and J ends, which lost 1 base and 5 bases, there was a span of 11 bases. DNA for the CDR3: TGTGCCAGCAGCTTAGGCAGGGAACTTTATGGCTACACCTTC. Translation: CASSLGRELYGYTF.

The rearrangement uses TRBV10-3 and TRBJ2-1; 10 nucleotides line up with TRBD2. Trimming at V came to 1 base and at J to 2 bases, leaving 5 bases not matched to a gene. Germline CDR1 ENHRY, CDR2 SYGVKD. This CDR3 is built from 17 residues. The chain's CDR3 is CAISEFSGTSAYNEQFF. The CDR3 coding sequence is TGTGCCATCAGTGAGTTTTCCGGGACTAGCGCCTACAATGAGCAGTTCTTC.

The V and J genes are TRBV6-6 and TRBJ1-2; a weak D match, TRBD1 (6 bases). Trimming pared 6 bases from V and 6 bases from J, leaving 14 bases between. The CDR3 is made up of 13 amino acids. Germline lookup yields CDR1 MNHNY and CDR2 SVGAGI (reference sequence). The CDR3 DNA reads TGTGCCAGCAGCAGAACAGGGAACCATGGCTACACCTTC. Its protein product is CASSRTGNHGYTF.

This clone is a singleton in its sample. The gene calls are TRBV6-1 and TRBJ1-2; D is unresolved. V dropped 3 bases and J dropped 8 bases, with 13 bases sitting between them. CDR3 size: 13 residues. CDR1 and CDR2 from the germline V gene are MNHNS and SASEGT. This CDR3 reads CASSEESRGGYTF. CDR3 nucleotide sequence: TGTGCCAGCAGTGAGGAATCGCGCGGGGGCTACACCTTC.

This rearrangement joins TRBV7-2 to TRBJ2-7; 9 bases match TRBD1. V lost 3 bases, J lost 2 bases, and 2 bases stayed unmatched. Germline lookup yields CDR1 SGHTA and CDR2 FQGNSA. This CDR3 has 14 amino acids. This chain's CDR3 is CASSFRQGAYEQYF. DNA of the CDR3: TGTGCCAGCAGCTTTAGACAGGGGGCCTACGAGCAGTACTTC.